A single T cell receptor beta chain is shown here with its context. The antigen is unknown. The PCR made use of 60 Vbeta and 13 Jbeta primers. TCRdb keeps only in-frame clones here, not all; method: immunoSEQ multiplex PCR. The sample gives some 190,000 clones, 82% of which show up once; over 1.5% is in the top ten. This record comes from a study of cytomegalovirus exposure and HLA in healthy donors. Findings of the study overall: Investigators reported over 150 TCR beta chains as tied to cytomegalovirus. Sequences of the TCR beta chain were said to predict the HLA-A and HLA-B alleles of most subjects accurately. Relative to the approximately 630-donor mean, N-insertions were reportedly fewer in an Asian-associated ancestry cluster in a later analysis. A later analysis found TCR association rates differed by HLA locus, highest for DRB1 and lowest for HLA-C.

Germline CDR1 and CDR2: LNHDA and SQIVND (reference sequence). CDR3 length equals 15 residues. After removal of 7 bases from V and 2 bases from J, the junction contained 6 bases not matched to a gene. The TCR was taken from a man in his forties in good health and CMV-seronegative. The V and J genes are TRBV19 and TRBJ2-5; 11 bases line up with TRBD2. What was sequenced was PBMCs. DNA for the CDR3: TGTGCCAGTACCAGGGGACTAGCGGTTCAAGAGACCCAGTACTTC. Translated: CASTRGLAVQETQYF.